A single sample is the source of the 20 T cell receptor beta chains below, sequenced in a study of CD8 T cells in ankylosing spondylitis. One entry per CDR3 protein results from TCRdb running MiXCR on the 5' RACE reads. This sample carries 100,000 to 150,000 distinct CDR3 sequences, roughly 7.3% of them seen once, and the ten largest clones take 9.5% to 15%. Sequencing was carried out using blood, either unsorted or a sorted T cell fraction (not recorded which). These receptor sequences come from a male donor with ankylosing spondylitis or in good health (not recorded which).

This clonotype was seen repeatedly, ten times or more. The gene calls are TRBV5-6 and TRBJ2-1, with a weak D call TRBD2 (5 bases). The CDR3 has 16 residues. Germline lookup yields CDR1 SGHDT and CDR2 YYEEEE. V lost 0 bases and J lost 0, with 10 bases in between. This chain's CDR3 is CASSLVRGSSYNEQFF. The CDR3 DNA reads TGTGCCAGCAGCTTGGTTCGGGGTAGCTCCTACAATGAGCAGTTCTTC.

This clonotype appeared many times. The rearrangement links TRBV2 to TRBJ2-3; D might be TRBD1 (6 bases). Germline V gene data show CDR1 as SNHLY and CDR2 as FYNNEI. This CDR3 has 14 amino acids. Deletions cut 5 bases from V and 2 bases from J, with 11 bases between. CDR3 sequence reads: CASSQQGHTDTQYF. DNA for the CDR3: TGTGCCAGCAGTCAACAGGGACACACAGATACGCAGTATTTT.

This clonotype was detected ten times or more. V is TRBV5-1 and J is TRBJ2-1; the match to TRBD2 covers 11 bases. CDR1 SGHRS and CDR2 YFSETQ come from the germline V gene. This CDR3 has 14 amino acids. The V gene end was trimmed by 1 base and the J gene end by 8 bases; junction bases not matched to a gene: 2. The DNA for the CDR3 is TGCGCCAGCAGCTTGCAGACTAGCGGGGATGAGCAGTTCTTC. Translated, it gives CASSLQTSGDEQFF.

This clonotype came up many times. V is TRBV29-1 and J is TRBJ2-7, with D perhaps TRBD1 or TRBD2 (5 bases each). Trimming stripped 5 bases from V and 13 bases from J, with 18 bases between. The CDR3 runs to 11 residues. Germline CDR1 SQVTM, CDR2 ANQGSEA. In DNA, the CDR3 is TGCAGCGTTCGGGACCGGGGCCCAGTTTACTTC. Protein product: CSVRDRGPVYF.

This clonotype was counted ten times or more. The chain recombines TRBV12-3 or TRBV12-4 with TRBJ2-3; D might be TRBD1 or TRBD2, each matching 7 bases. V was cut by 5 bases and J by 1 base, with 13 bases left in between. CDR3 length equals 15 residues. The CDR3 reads CASSKTGRGTDTQYF. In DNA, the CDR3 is TGTGCCAGCAGTAAGACAGGGAGGGGCACAGATACGCAGTATTTT.

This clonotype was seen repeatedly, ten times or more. In DNA form, the CDR3 reads TGCAGTGCTAGGGCTAGCGGGGACGCAGATACGCAGTATTTT. Its translation: CSARASGDADTQYF. The chain links TRBV20-1 to TRBJ2-3; 9 bases line up with TRBD2. The germline V gene has CDR1 DFQATT and CDR2 SNEGSKA (reference sequence). V gave up 3 bases and J gave up 4 bases; unmatched junction bases: 5. The CDR3 consists of 14 residues.

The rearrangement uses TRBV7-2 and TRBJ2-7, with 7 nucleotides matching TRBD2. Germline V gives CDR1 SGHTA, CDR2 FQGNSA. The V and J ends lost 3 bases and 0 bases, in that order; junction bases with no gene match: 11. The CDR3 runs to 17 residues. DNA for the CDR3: TGTGCCAGCAGCTTCCCAAATAGCGGGTATAGCTCCTACGAGCAGTACTTC. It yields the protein CASSFPNSGYSSYEQYF.

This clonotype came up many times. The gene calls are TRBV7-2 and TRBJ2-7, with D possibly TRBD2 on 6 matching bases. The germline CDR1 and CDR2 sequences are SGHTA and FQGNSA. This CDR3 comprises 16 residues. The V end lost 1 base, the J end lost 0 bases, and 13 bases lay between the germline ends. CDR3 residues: CASSLGGGVSSYEQYF. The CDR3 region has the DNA TGTGCCAGCAGCTTAGGGGGCGGGGTTAGCTCCTACGAGCAGTACTTC.

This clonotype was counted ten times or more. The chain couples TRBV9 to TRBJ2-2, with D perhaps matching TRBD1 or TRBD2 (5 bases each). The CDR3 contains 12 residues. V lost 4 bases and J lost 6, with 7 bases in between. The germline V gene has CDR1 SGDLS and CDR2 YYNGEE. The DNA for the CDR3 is TGTGCCAGCAGCCCGGGGCCCGGGGAGCTGTTTTTT. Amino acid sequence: CASSPGPGELFF.

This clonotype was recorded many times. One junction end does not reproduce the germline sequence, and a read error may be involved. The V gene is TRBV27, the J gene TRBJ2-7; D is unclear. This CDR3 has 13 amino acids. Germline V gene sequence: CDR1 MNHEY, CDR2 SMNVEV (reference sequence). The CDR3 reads CASTPAGSPFTKF. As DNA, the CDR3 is TGTGCCAGCACGCCAGCTGGCAGCCCCTTTACAAAATTC.

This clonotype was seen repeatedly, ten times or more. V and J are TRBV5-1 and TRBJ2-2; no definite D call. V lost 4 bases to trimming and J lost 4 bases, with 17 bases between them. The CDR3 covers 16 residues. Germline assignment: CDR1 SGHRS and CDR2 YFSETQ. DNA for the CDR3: TGCGCCAGCAGCCTCCAGGTATTTGGTAGCACCGGGGAGCTGTTTTTT. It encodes CASSLQVFGSTGELFF.

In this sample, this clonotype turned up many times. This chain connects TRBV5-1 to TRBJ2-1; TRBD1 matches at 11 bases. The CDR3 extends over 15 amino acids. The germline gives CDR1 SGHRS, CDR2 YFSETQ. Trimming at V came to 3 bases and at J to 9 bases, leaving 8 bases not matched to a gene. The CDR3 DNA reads TGCGCCAGCAGCTCTGGACAGGGGGCGCCTTCTGAGCAGTTCTTC. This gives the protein CASSSGQGAPSEQFF. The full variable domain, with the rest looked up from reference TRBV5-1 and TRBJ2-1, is KAGVTQTPRYLIKTRGQQVTLSCSPISGHRSVSWYQQTPGQGLQFLFEYFSETQRNKGNFPGRFSGRQFSNSRSEMNVSTLELGDSALYLCASSSGQGAPSEQFFGPGTRLTVL.

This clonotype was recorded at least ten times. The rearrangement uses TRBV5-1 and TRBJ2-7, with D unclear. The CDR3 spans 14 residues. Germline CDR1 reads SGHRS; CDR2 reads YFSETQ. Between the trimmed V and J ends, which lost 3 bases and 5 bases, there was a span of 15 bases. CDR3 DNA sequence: TGCGCCAGCAGCTCCTCGTGGCCAATGGACGAGCAGTACTTC. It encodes CASSSSWPMDEQYF.

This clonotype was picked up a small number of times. CDR3 sequence reads: CASRTEAGTVSGYTF. CDR3 nucleotide sequence: TGTGCCAGCAGAACCGAAGCGGGGACGGTGAGTGGCTACACCTTC. This chain connects TRBV12-3 or TRBV12-4 to TRBJ1-2; TRBD1 might be the D (5 bases). This CDR3 contains 15 residues. The V end lost 6 bases, the J end lost 7 bases, and 21 bases lay between the germline ends.

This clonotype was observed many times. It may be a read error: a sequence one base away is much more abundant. CDR3: CSARGDTQYF. Here the CDR3 DNA reads TGCAGTGCTAGAGGAGATACGCAGTATTTT. The J gene is TRBJ2-3, the V gene TRBV20-1, with D uncertain. The CDR3 totals 10 residues. Germline CDR1 is DFQATT and CDR2 is SNEGSKA (reference sequence). V was trimmed by 1 base and J by 5 bases, leaving 1 base between them.

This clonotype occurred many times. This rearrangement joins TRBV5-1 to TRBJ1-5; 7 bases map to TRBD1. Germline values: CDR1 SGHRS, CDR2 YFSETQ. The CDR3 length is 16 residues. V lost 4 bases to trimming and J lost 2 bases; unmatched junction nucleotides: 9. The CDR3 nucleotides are TGCGCCAGCAGCCCCCTTCCCACAGGGGGCAATCAGCCCCAGCATTTT. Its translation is CASSPLPTGGNQPQHF.

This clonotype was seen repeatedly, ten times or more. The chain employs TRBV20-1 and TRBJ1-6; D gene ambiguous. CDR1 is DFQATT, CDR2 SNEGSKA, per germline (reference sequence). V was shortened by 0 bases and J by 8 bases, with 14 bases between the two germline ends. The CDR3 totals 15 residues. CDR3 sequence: CSAREGPAEDSPLHF. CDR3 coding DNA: TGCAGTGCTAGAGAAGGTCCAGCTGAGGATTCACCCCTCCACTTT.

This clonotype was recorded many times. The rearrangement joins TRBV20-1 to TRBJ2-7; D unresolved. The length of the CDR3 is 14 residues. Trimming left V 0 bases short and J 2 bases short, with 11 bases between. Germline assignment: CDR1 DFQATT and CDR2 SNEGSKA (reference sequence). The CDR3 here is CSARDPRVAYEQYF. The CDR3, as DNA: TGCAGTGCTAGAGATCCCCGGGTCGCCTACGAGCAGTACTTC.

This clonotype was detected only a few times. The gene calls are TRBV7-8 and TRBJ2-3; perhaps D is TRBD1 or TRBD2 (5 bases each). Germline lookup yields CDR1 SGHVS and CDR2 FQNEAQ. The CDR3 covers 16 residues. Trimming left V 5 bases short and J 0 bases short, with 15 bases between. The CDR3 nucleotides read TGTGCCAGCAGCCCACCTAGGGGCGGGAGCACAGATACGCAGTATTTT. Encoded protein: CASSPPRGGSTDTQYF.

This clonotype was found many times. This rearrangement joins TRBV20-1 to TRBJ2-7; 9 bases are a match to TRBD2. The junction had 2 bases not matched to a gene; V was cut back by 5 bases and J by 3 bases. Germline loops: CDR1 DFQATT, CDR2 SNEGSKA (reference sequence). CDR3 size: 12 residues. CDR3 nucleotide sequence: TGCAGTGCTTTTAGCGGGAGCTACGAGCAGTACTTC. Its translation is CSAFSGSYEQYF.